This TCR beta chain was recorded in a study of blood T cell repertoires in COVID-19. Background on the study: Acute and convalescent COVID-19 samples came from the United States, Italy and Spain.

Only a few counts were recorded for this clone. V lost 3 bases to trimming and J lost 2 bases; unmatched junction nucleotides: 2. Per germline, CDR1 SGHRS and CDR2 YFSETQ. This CDR3 contains 14 residues. The method was immunoSEQ multiplex PCR; TCRdb's version includes in-frame clones alone and lacks a portion of them. The repertoire holds about 91,000 clones, with about four fifths as singletons. The sequence was obtained from a woman over 75 with acute or convalescent COVID-19. The chain combines TRBV5-1 with TRBJ2-1, with 7 bases fitting TRBD2. Sequencing was done on a sample of peripheral blood. CDR3 in DNA: TGCGCCAGCAGCTCTAGCGGTACCTACAATGAGCAGTTCTTC. This encodes CASSSSGTYNEQFF.